This TCR beta chain was documented in a study of blood T cell repertoires in COVID-19. Study overall: PBMCs, B-cell-depleted T cells, or T cells were the source of the cDNA or gDNA that made up the material.

Looked up from germline, CDR1 is LGHNA and CDR2 is YNFKEQ. The CDR3 is made up of 16 amino acids. Trimming removed 0 bases from V and 2 bases from J; junction bases left unmatched: 2. This clone was detected a few times. Method: immunoSEQ multiplex PCR; TCRdb's copy keeps in-frame clones and lacks some. The data hold around 120,000 clones, with more than 75% observed a single time. The chain recombines TRBV4-2 with TRBJ2-1, with 9 bases fitting TRBD2. This clonotype originated in a human donor in a cohort sampled during active COVID-19. Specimen: peripheral blood. CDR3 protein: CASSQDSSGAYNEQFF. The CDR3 DNA reads as TGTGCCAGCAGCCAAGATTCTAGCGGGGCCTACAATGAGCAGTTCTTC.